This entry features one T cell receptor beta chain sequence. Libraries were prepared by immunoSEQ multiplex PCR; TCRdb keeps only in-frame clonotypes and omits some of them. Seen here are about 370,000 clones, roughly 90% observed once, and the top ten hold around 3%. The sample comes from a study of blood T cell repertoires in COVID-19. The sample consisted of peripheral blood. The source is a woman younger than 45 with COVID-19, enrolled during active disease.

CDR3 amino acids: CASSLPSRQINSPLHF. Written as DNA, the CDR3 is TGTGCCAGCAGCTTGCCGAGCCGACAGATTAATTCACCCCTCCACTTT. The chain recombines TRBV5-6 with TRBJ1-6; D possibly corresponds to TRBD1 (5 bases). Germline loops: CDR1 SGHDT, CDR2 YYEEEE. The CDR3 covers 16 residues. Deletions cut 1 base from V and 6 bases from J, with 14 bases between.